This entry lists 19 T cell receptor beta chains sequenced from one sample in a study of blood T cell repertoires in COVID-19. Measured with immunoSEQ multiplex PCR; TCRdb has only the in-frame clones, and not every one. The table includes 150,000 to 200,000 clones, nearly 80% detected once. Sequencing was performed on PBMCs or T cells enriched from blood (not recorded which). Receptors originate from a man aged 60 to 69 who had been exposed to COVID-19.

The chain carries TRBV9 and TRBJ2-2; TRBD1 matches 8 bases. This CDR3 comprises 15 residues. Looked up from germline, CDR1 is SGDLS and CDR2 is YYNGEE. Unmatched junction bases numbered 9, after V lost 4 bases and J lost 7 bases. In DNA form, the CDR3 reads TGTGCCAGCAGCATCGTTCAGGGGGCCGGCGGGGAGCTGTTTTTT. Its translation is CASSIVQGAGGELFF. The entire variable domain, with the rest obtained from reference TRBV9 and TRBJ2-2, is as follows: DSGVTQTPKHLITATGQRVTLRCSPRSGDLSVYWYQQSLDQGLQFLIQYYNGEERAKGNILERFSAQQFPDLHSELNLSSLELGDSALYFCASSIVQGAGGELFFGEGSRLTVL.

This chain joins TRBV6-5 and TRBJ1-1; D gene ambiguous. Germline lookup yields CDR1 MNHEY and CDR2 SVGAGI. The CDR3 loop spans 15 amino acids. V gave up 7 bases and J gave up 0 bases, with 15 bases separating them. This chain's CDR3 is CASTPTTWVNTEAFF. The CDR3 coding sequence is TGTGCCAGCACCCCCACGACATGGGTGAACACTGAAGCTTTCTTT.

The chain links TRBV5-1 to TRBJ1-3; D is unresolved. Trimming pared 6 bases from V and 2 bases from J, leaving 12 bases between. Germline V lookup: CDR1 SGHRS, CDR2 YFSETQ. The CDR3 extends over 14 amino acids. DNA for the CDR3: TGCGCCAGCACCGACATGTTCGCTGGAAACACCATATATTTT. It translates to CASTDMFAGNTIYF. The full variable domain, with the rest looked up from reference TRBV5-1 and TRBJ1-3, is KAGVTQTPRYLIKTRGQQVTLSCSPISGHRSVSWYQQTPGQGLQFLFEYFSETQRNKGNFPGRFSGRQFSNSRSEMNVSTLELGDSALYLCASTDMFAGNTIYFGEGSWLTVV.

In its sample, this clone was seen a few times. The gene calls are TRBV10-2 and TRBJ1-1, with 9 nucleotides matching TRBD1. The CDR3 totals 15 residues. Germline values: CDR1 WSHSY, CDR2 SAAADI. The trim removed 10 bases at V and 1 base at J, leaving 10 bases unmatched. The CDR3 DNA reads TGCGCCACTAACTATCCGGGACAGGGGAACACTGAAGCTTTCTTT. It is translated as CATNYPGQGNTEAFF.

V and J are TRBV7-9 and TRBJ1-4; possible D gene TRBD1, 5 bases. The CDR3 loop spans 14 amino acids. Germline lookup yields CDR1 SEHNR and CDR2 FQNEAQ (reference sequence). With 3 bases removed from V and 4 bases from J, the gap between germline ends came to 9 bases. The DNA for the CDR3 is TGTGCCAGCAGCTTTGGCAGGGATAATGAAAAACTGTTTTTT. This encodes CASSFGRDNEKLFF.

V and J are TRBV6-5 and TRBJ2-5; 7 nucleotides agree with TRBD1. The CDR3 loop spans 15 amino acids. With 2 bases clipped from V and 5 bases from J, the junction kept 8 bases outside the gene matches. Germline CDR1 MNHEY, CDR2 SVGAGI. As DNA, the CDR3 is TGTGCCAGCAGTTACAACCAGGGGGATGTTGAGACCCAGTACTTC. Its protein product is CASSYNQGDVETQYF.

This chain links TRBV24-1 with TRBJ2-7, with TRBD1 identical over 9 bases. V trimming: 0 bases; J trimming: 7 bases; junction bases outside the gene matches: 6. Germline CDR1 reads KGHDR; CDR2 reads SFDVKD. This CDR3 comprises 15 residues. CDR3 sequence (DNA): TGTGCCACCAGTGATTTGGGGACAGGGTCAGGAGAGCAGTACTTC. Protein product: CATSDLGTGSGEQYF.

The chain combines TRBV30 with TRBJ2-3; D perhaps matches TRBD1 (6 bases). The CDR3 runs to 13 residues. Deletions cut 6 bases from V and 0 bases from J, with 10 bases between. Germline CDR1 GTSNPN, CDR2 SVGIG (reference sequence). The CDR3 is CACPGTSTDTQYF. For the CDR3, the DNA is TGTGCCTGTCCAGGGACAAGCACAGATACGCAGTATTTT.

The chain couples TRBV6-5 to TRBJ1-5, with 7 bases matching TRBD1. The CDR3 has 14 amino acids. V gave up 10 bases and J gave up 0 bases; unmatched junction bases: 6. The germline CDR1 and CDR2 sequences are MNHEY and SVGAGI. The CDR3: CATRTGVSNQPQHF. CDR3 nucleotides: TGTGCCACCCGGACAGGCGTTAGCAATCAGCCCCAGCATTTT.

The J gene is TRBJ2-7, the V gene TRBV6-5, with 13 bases matching TRBD2. With V trimmed by 6 bases and J by 7 bases, 9 bases remained unmatched. The CDR3 covers 15 residues. CDR1 and CDR2 from the germline V gene are MNHEY and SVGAGI. CDR3 amino acids: CASRARTSGRYEQYF. The CDR3 region has the DNA TGTGCCAGCAGAGCCCGGACTAGCGGGAGATATGAGCAGTACTTC.

The V call is TRBV10-3, the J call TRBJ2-7, with TRBD1 matching over 7 bases. Germline loops: CDR1 ENHRY, CDR2 SYGVKD. The CDR3 runs to 16 residues. V shed 1 base, J shed 5 bases, and the junction held 11 bases outside the gene matches. The CDR3 sequence is CAISEFSRDRVHEQYF. CDR3 DNA sequence: TGTGCCATCAGTGAGTTCTCGCGAGACAGGGTCCACGAGCAGTACTTC.

The table lists this clone with a count of one. This rearrangement joins TRBV29-1 to TRBJ2-5; D is ambiguous. The V gene lost 8 bases and the J gene lost 5 bases, with 12 bases spanning the gap. Germline assignment: CDR1 SQVTM and CDR2 ANQGSEA. The CDR3 spans 11 residues. Written as DNA, the CDR3 is TGCAGCCTTCGGCTCGGGGAGACCCAGTACTTC. Its protein is CSLRLGETQYF.

V is TRBV9 and J is TRBJ2-2; 7 bases agree with TRBD2. Germline V gives CDR1 SGDLS, CDR2 YYNGEE. V lost 6 bases, J lost 2 bases, and 7 bases stayed unmatched. The CDR3 runs to 15 residues. The CDR3 spells CASTEAGSNTGELFF. In DNA, the CDR3 is TGTGCCAGCACCGAAGCGGGAAGCAACACCGGGGAGCTGTTTTTT.

A few counts support this clone. This chain connects TRBV10-3 to TRBJ2-2; 14 bases are a match to TRBD2. The germline CDR1 and CDR2 sequences are ENHRY and SYGVKD. This CDR3 has 17 residues. The V gene end was trimmed by 0 bases and the J gene end by 6 bases; junction bases not matched to a gene: 3. Here the CDR3 reads CAISESTGLAGAGELFF. The CDR3 nucleotides are TGTGCCATCAGTGAGTCTACGGGACTAGCGGGAGCCGGGGAGCTGTTTTTT.

The chain carries TRBV30 and TRBJ1-5, with D possibly matching TRBD1 (6 bases). Trimming shortened V by 1 base and J by 4 bases, and 17 bases separated the two germline ends. Germline V gene data show CDR1 as GTSNPN and CDR2 as SVGIG (reference sequence). This CDR3 spans 16 amino acids. The CDR3 reads CAWSGHLRGGNQPQHF. The CDR3 nucleotides read TGTGCCTGGAGTGGACACCTCAGGGGTGGGAATCAGCCCCAGCATTTT.

This clone was counted only a few times. This rearrangement joins TRBV6-2 or TRBV6-3 to TRBJ2-2; possibly TRBD2 for D (6 bases). CDR3 length: 15 amino acids. The V end lost 2 bases, the J end lost 4 bases, and 11 bases lay between the germline ends. In germline, CDR1 is MNHEY, CDR2 SVGEGT. The chain's CDR3 is CASSYLGGSTGELFF. For the CDR3, the DNA is TGTGCCAGCAGTTACCTGGGGGGTAGCACCGGGGAGCTGTTTTTT.

This clone has more than one count but fewer than ten. V is TRBV11-3 and J is TRBJ1-6; 7 bases map to TRBD1. The CDR3 contains 13 residues. CDR1 is SGHNT and CDR2 is YENEEA in the germline V gene. V lost 3 bases, J lost 9 bases, and 2 bases stayed unmatched. CDR3 sequence: CASSLTGRSPLHF. In DNA, the CDR3 is TGTGCCAGCAGCTTGACAGGGCGTTCACCCCTCCACTTT.

The V gene is TRBV6-5, the J gene TRBJ1-6; 8 bases agree with TRBD1. Germline assignment: CDR1 MNHEY and CDR2 SVGAGI. V trimming: 6 bases; J trimming: 11 bases; junction bases outside the gene matches: 6. The CDR3 covers 13 residues. The CDR3 is CASRDRGNTPLHF. The CDR3 DNA reads as TGTGCCAGCAGAGACAGGGGAAATACACCCCTCCACTTT.

The chain employs TRBV24-1 and TRBJ2-1; 7 bases align to TRBD1. Unmatched junction bases numbered 5, after V lost 0 bases and J lost 4 bases. Germline loops: CDR1 KGHDR, CDR2 SFDVKD. The CDR3 length is 16 residues. The CDR3 DNA follows: TGTGCCACCAGTGATTTGCTGCCCAGGGGGTACAATGAGCAGTTCTTC. This gives the protein CATSDLLPRGYNEQFF.